This entry lists 30 T cell receptor beta chains sequenced from one sample in a study of OX40 agonist ivuxolimab in advanced cancers. Profiling relied on immunoSEQ multiplex PCR, and the TCRdb table lists in-frame clones only, not all of them. The table records 70,000 or so clones, approximately 91% of them present only once. Sequenced here: CD4+ or CD8+ T cells sorted from blood, sampled in a trial of the OX40 agonist ivuxolimab. These receptors were obtained from an adult with an advanced solid tumor such as melanoma, head and neck, liver or kidney cancer.

The J gene is TRBJ2-3, the V gene TRBV28; the match to TRBD2 covers 8 bases. V shed 5 bases and J 4 bases; nucleotides not matched to a gene: 5. CDR1 and CDR2 from the germline V gene are MDHEN and SYDVKM. The CDR3 has 14 amino acids. CDR3 loop: CASSPGGLSDTQYF. The CDR3 DNA follows: TGTGCCAGCAGTCCGGGGGGGCTGTCAGATACGCAGTATTTT.

V usage is TRBV27 and J usage is TRBJ1-2, with 8 positions matching TRBD1. CDR3 length equals 15 residues. Germline values: CDR1 MNHEY, CDR2 SMNVEV (reference sequence). With 5 bases clipped from V and 8 bases from J, the junction kept 13 bases outside the gene matches. In nucleotides, the CDR3 is TGTGCCAGCAGTCTCCTCGACAGGGGAGTGAAAGGCTACACCTTC. This codes for CASSLLDRGVKGYTF.

V usage is TRBV5-5 and J usage is TRBJ2-5; 7 bases are a match to TRBD2. The trim removed 4 bases at V and 1 base at J, leaving 7 bases unmatched. The CDR3 contains 15 residues. The V gene's germline CDR1 is SGHKS and CDR2 YYEKEE (reference sequence). The CDR3 is CASSLIPGGQETQYF. In DNA form, the CDR3 reads TGTGCCAGCAGCCTAATTCCGGGAGGCCAAGAGACCCAGTACTTC. The full variable domain, in which reference TRBV5-5 and TRBJ2-5 provide the parts outside the CDR3, is DAGVTQSPTHLIKTRGQQVTLRCSPISGHKSVSWYQQVLGQGPQFIFQYYEKEERGRGNFPDRFSARQFPNYSSELNVNALLLGDSALYLCASSLIPGGQETQYFGPGTRLLVL.

The rearrangement links TRBV5-1 to TRBJ2-7, with 15 bases aligning to TRBD2. The V and J ends lost 3 bases and 4 bases, in that order; junction bases with no gene match: 2. Germline CDR1 is SGHRS and CDR2 is YFSETQ. The CDR3 is 15 residues long. For the CDR3, the DNA is TGCGCCAGCAGCTGGACTAGCGGGGGGGCTTACGAGCAGTACTTC. Amino acid sequence: CASSWTSGGAYEQYF.

V usage is TRBV19 and J usage is TRBJ1-1, with D perhaps TRBD1 (5 bases). Trimming removed 10 bases at V and 4 bases at J, with 16 bases between. Germline V gives CDR1 LNHDA, CDR2 SQIVND (reference sequence). This CDR3 region has 13 residues. CDR3 sequence reads: CATRPREITEAFF. The CDR3 DNA reads TGTGCCACCCGACCCAGGGAAATCACTGAAGCTTTCTTT.

The V call is TRBV7-3, the J call TRBJ1-2, with D hard to call. The CDR3 is 13 amino acids. V was clipped by 1 base and J by 5 bases, with 8 bases between them. Germline V CDR1 and CDR2: SGHTA, FQGTGA. CDR3 sequence: CASSLNGDYGYTF. CDR3 sequence (DNA): TGTGCCAGCAGCTTAAACGGGGATTATGGCTACACCTTC. The full variable domain, with the rest looked up from reference TRBV7-3 and TRBJ1-2, is GAGVSQTPSNKVTEKGKYVELRCDPISGHTALYWYRQSLGQGPEFLIYFQGTGAADDSGLPNDRFFAVRPEGSVSTLKIQRTERGDSAVYLCASSLNGDYGYTFGSGTRLTVV.

The chain carries TRBV6-5 and TRBJ2-5; D is unclear. The germline V gene encodes CDR1 MNHEY and CDR2 SVGAGI. The V end lost 8 bases, the J end lost 2 bases, and 3 bases lay between the germline ends. The CDR3 contains 10 residues. The CDR3 DNA sequence: TGTGCCAGCGGTCAAGAGACCCAGTACTTC. Protein product: CASGQETQYF.

The genes are TRBV28 and TRBJ1-1, with D possibly being TRBD1 (5 bases). Germline values: CDR1 MDHEN, CDR2 SYDVKM. This CDR3 is 13 amino acids long. V dropped 6 bases and J dropped 6 bases, with 14 bases sitting between them. The DNA for the CDR3 is TGTGCCAGCAGCTACGGGGGAAGGGCTGAAGCTTTCTTT. Amino acids: CASSYGGRAEAFF. Based on the CDR3 plus reference TRBV28 and TRBJ1-1, the full variable domain is DVKVTQSSRYLVKRTGEKVFLECVQDMDHENMFWYRQDPGLGLRLIYFSYDVKMKEKGDIPEGYSVSREKKERFSLILESASTNQTSMYLCASSYGGRAEAFFGQGTRLTVV.

This clone was recorded only once. V usage is TRBV5-1 and J usage is TRBJ1-3; tentative D call: TRBD1 (5 bases). Germline V CDR1 and CDR2: SGHRS, YFSETQ. V shed 0 bases and J shed 3 bases, with 16 bases lying between them. This CDR3 comprises 17 residues. This chain's CDR3 is CASSLGLGVGYGNTIYF. In nucleotides, the CDR3 is TGCGCCAGCAGCTTGGGGTTAGGGGTTGGATATGGAAACACCATATATTTT.

The CDR3 bases are TGTGCCAGTAGTATAGACGCCGGGACAGCGAACTACGAGCAGTACTTC. The encoded protein is CASSIDAGTANYEQYF. The chain uses TRBV19 and TRBJ2-7; 7 bases map to TRBD1. V lost 0 bases to trimming and J lost 3 bases; unmatched junction nucleotides: 8. The CDR3 runs to 16 residues. The V gene's germline CDR1 is LNHDA and CDR2 SQIVND (reference sequence).

The chain recombines TRBV5-4 with TRBJ1-2; D uncertain. Trimming pared 2 bases from V and 3 bases from J, leaving 2 bases between. Looked up from germline, CDR1 is SGHNT and CDR2 is YYREEE (reference sequence). The CDR3 spans 11 residues. This chain's CDR3 is CASSLYYGYTF. The CDR3 DNA sequence: TGTGCCAGCAGCTTATACTATGGCTACACCTTC.

The chain carries TRBV19 and TRBJ2-3, with D hard to call. CDR1 LNHDA and CDR2 SQIVND come from the germline V gene (reference sequence). Trimming removed 3 bases from V and 6 bases from J, with 13 bases in between. The CDR3 totals 14 residues. The DNA for the CDR3 is TGTGCCAGTAGTATCCCTTATTCCACGGATACGCAGTATTTT. Protein: CASSIPYSTDTQYF.

The rearrangement links TRBV5-6 to TRBJ2-2; D is possibly TRBD2 (6 bases). Trimming took 4 bases from V and 3 from J, leaving 16 bases between them. Germline V gene lookup returns CDR1 SGHDT and CDR2 YYEEEE. This CDR3 spans 16 amino acids. As DNA, the CDR3 is TGTGCCAGCAGCGCCCCGGGGGTCAGAGACACCGGGGAGCTGTTTTTT. Translated, it gives CASSAPGVRDTGELFF.

V is TRBV5-1 and J is TRBJ2-7, with 8 bases fitting TRBD1. This CDR3 spans 14 amino acids. CDR1 and CDR2 (germline): SGHRS, YFSETQ. Unmatched junction bases numbered 7, after V lost 3 bases and J lost 5 bases. Here the CDR3 DNA reads TGCGCCAGCAGCTGGGGACAGGTTCGGGACGAGCAGTACTTC. Its protein product is CASSWGQVRDEQYF.

This chain connects TRBV10-1 to TRBJ2-7; D tentatively fits TRBD1 or TRBD2 (5 bases each). Trimming stripped 8 bases from V and 7 bases from J, with 30 bases between. The CDR3 extends over 17 amino acids. Per germline, CDR1 WNHNN and CDR2 SYGVQD (reference sequence). The CDR3 sequence: CASRCTPPRHGWGEQYF. As DNA, the CDR3 is TGCGCCAGCCGCTGTACACCTCCGAGGCACGGATGGGGGGAGCAGTACTTC.

The V gene is TRBV19, the J gene TRBJ1-2; TRBD1 aligns across 7 bases. The CDR3 contains 14 residues. J gave up 0 bases and V 3 bases, and 1 base lay outside the gene matches. Germline V gene sequence: CDR1 LNHDA, CDR2 SQIVND (reference sequence). DNA of the CDR3: TGTGCCAGTAGTATTGGGACAGCTAACTATGGCTACACCTTC. Translated: CASSIGTANYGYTF. Filled out from reference TRBV19 and TRBJ1-2, the complete variable domain reads DGGITQSPKYLFRKEGQNVTLSCEQNLNHDAMYWYRQDPGQGLRLIYYSQIVNDFQKGDIAEGYSVSREKKESFPLTVTSAQKNPTAFYLCASSIGTANYGYTFGSGTRLTVV.

The rearrangement joins TRBV6-1 to TRBJ1-1, with D possibly TRBD1 on 5 matching bases. Trimming removed 6 bases from V and 2 bases from J, with 13 bases in between. The CDR3 runs to 14 residues. Per the germline V gene, CDR1 is MNHNS and CDR2 is SASEGT. The CDR3: CASRTLGANTEAFF. CDR3 in DNA: TGTGCCAGCAGAACACTCGGGGCTAACACTGAAGCTTTCTTT.

V gene TRBV13 combines with J gene TRBJ2-3; tentatively, D is TRBD2 (5 bases). Germline values: CDR1 PRHDT, CDR2 FYEKMQ (reference sequence). This CDR3 spans 16 amino acids. The V end lost 1 base, the J end lost 0 bases, and 11 bases lay between the germline ends. The CDR3 loop is CASSLVVSGSTDTQYF. Written as DNA, the CDR3 is TGTGCCAGCAGCTTAGTGGTCAGCGGTAGCACAGATACGCAGTATTTT.

The rearrangement links TRBV6-5 to TRBJ1-1; 9 bases fit TRBD1. The CDR3 runs to 14 residues. Germline values: CDR1 MNHEY, CDR2 SVGAGI. The V and J ends lost 5 bases and 2 bases, in that order; junction bases with no gene match: 3. The CDR3 bases are TGTGCCAGCAGTAACAGGGGGCCAAACACTGAAGCTTTCTTT. The encoded protein is CASSNRGPNTEAFF.

In DNA, the CDR3 is TGTGCCAGCAGCGCGGGATGGGGAAGGCCGAACACCGGGGAGCTGTTTTTT. It encodes CASSAGWGRPNTGELFF. This rearrangement joins TRBV9 to TRBJ2-2, with D possibly matching TRBD2 (5 bases). Germline loops: CDR1 SGDLS, CDR2 YYNGEE. CDR3 length: 17 amino acids. V was trimmed by 3 bases and J by 0 bases, leaving 15 bases between them.

This rearrangement joins TRBV28 to TRBJ2-1, with 9 bases identical to TRBD2. Looked up from germline, CDR1 is MDHEN and CDR2 is SYDVKM. Trimming at V came to 5 bases and at J to 2 bases, leaving 7 bases not matched to a gene. This CDR3 region has 16 residues. The CDR3 DNA sequence: TGTGCCAGCAGTAACCTCCTAGCGGGAACCTACAATGAGCAGTTCTTC. It translates to CASSNLLAGTYNEQFF.

The CDR3 DNA reads TGCGCCAGCAGTGAGTTCGTAGCGGGAGCCTTGGTGCAGTTCTTC. It is translated as CASSEFVAGALVQFF. The J gene is TRBJ2-1, the V gene TRBV10-1; 9 bases agree with TRBD2. CDR1 is WNHNN, CDR2 SYGVQD, per germline (reference sequence). This CDR3 has 15 residues. Trimming cost V 1 base and J 12 bases; bases outside gene matches: 10.

CDR3 nucleotides: TGCGCCAGCAGCTCTTCCCGAGGTACGCAGTATTTT. Protein sequence: CASSSSRGTQYF. V is TRBV5-1 and J is TRBJ2-3; D is unresolved. V was cut by 3 bases and J by 8 bases, with 10 bases left in between. The CDR3 extends over 12 amino acids. Per the germline V gene, CDR1 is SGHRS and CDR2 is YFSETQ.

The chain joins TRBV29-1 to TRBJ2-2, with TRBD2 matching 8 bases. V dropped 7 bases and J dropped 5; count of bases not matched to a gene: 3. The V gene's germline CDR1 is SQVTM and CDR2 ANQGSEA. This CDR3 has 12 residues. CDR3 DNA: TGCAGCGCCGGCGGGAGGACCGGGGAGCTGTTTTTT. Protein: CSAGGRTGELFF.

In this sample, this clone turned up once. This CDR3 is CASSLGPGLNEQFF. The CDR3 nucleotides are TGCGCCAGCAGCCTGGGGCCGGGGTTGAATGAGCAGTTCTTC. This chain joins TRBV5-1 and TRBJ2-1; D is tentatively TRBD1 or TRBD2 (5 bases each). The CDR3 contains 14 residues. Germline V gene data show CDR1 as SGHRS and CDR2 as YFSETQ. The V end was cut by 4 bases, the J end by 7 bases, with 15 bases between. Supplemented by reference TRBV5-1 and TRBJ2-1, the full variable domain reads KAGVTQTPRYLIKTRGQQVTLSCSPISGHRSVSWYQQTPGQGLQFLFEYFSETQRNKGNFPGRFSGRQFSNSRSEMNVSTLELGDSALYLCASSLGPGLNEQFFGPGTRLTVL.

This chain uses TRBV11-2 with TRBJ1-5, with TRBD1 matching over 8 bases. Germline V gives CDR1 SGHAT, CDR2 FQNNGV. The V segment lost 4 bases and the J segment 3 bases; nucleotides outside the gene matches: 5. This CDR3 has 15 amino acids. Here the CDR3 reads CASSSGQAINQPQHF. The DNA of the CDR3 is TGTGCCAGCAGCTCGGGACAGGCGATCAATCAGCCCCAGCATTTT. Together with reference TRBV11-2 and TRBJ1-5, the CDR3 gives the full variable domain: EAGVAQSPRYKIIEKRQSVAFWCNPISGHATLYWYQQILGQGPKLLIQFQNNGVVDDSQLPKDRFSAERLKGVDSTLKIQPAKLEDSAVYLCASSSGQAINQPQHFGDGTRLSIL.

This chain uses TRBV27 with TRBJ1-6, with 12 bases lining up with TRBD1. Per germline, CDR1 MNHEY and CDR2 SMNVEV (reference sequence). The CDR3 covers 17 residues. With V trimmed by 2 bases and J by 8 bases, 7 bases remained unmatched. CDR3 region: CASSLKSGQGAYSPLHF. CDR3 in DNA: TGTGCCAGCAGTTTAAAATCGGGACAGGGGGCTTATTCACCCCTCCACTTT.

The rearrangement joins TRBV5-8 to TRBJ1-3; 7 bases agree with TRBD1. Germline loops: CDR1 SGHTS, CDR2 YDEGEE. The CDR3 has 15 residues. V shed 3 bases and J 2 bases; nucleotides not matched to a gene: 5. The CDR3: CASSYDRAPGNTIYF. As DNA, the CDR3 is TGTGCCAGCAGCTACGACAGGGCGCCTGGAAACACCATATATTTT. Based on the CDR3 plus reference TRBV5-8 and TRBJ1-3, the full variable domain is EAGVTQSPTHLIKTRGQQATLRCSPISGHTSVYWYQQALGLGLQFLLWYDEGEERNRGNFPPRFSGRQFPNYSSELNVNALELEDSALYLCASSYDRAPGNTIYFGEGSWLTVV.

The CDR3 spells CASSPGLLINYGYTF. The DNA for the CDR3 is TGTGCCAGCAGCCCGGGACTGCTGATCAACTATGGCTACACCTTC. V is TRBV11-2 and J is TRBJ1-2; a possible D gene is TRBD1 (5 bases). The ends were cut back, 5 bases at V and 2 bases at J, with 15 bases in the middle. The germline V gene encodes CDR1 SGHAT and CDR2 FQNNGV. The CDR3 spans 15 residues.

The chain is built from TRBV5-6 and TRBJ1-1; D perhaps matches TRBD1 (5 bases). This CDR3 is built from 12 residues. Trimming removed 0 bases at V and 11 bases at J, with 11 bases between. Germline loops: CDR1 SGHDT, CDR2 YYEEEE. DNA for the CDR3: TGTGCCAGCAGCTTGGGGGCAGGGTTTGCTTTCTTT. It is translated as CASSLGAGFAFF.